These 21 T cell receptor beta chains originate from one sample sequenced in a study of cytomegalovirus exposure and HLA in healthy donors. A multiplex PCR was run with 60 Vbeta primers and 13 Jbeta primers. TCRdb's table, derived via immunoSEQ multiplex PCR, lists solely in-frame clones and lacks some. The sample contains roughly 100,000 clones, approximately 64% of which appear only once. The sequencing input was PBMCs. These receptors were collected from a boy between 5 and 17 years old in good health and CMV-seropositive.

This clone was counted only a few times. The chain joins TRBV7-2 to TRBJ2-3, with 8 positions matching TRBD2. The V and J ends lost 4 bases and 1 base, in that order; junction bases with no gene match: 7. The length of the CDR3 is 16 residues. Germline CDR1 reads SGHTA; CDR2 reads FQGNSA. CDR3 residues: CASSSQRECGTDTQYF. In nucleotides, the CDR3 is TGTGCCAGCAGCTCCCAGCGGGAGTGCGGCACAGATACGCAGTATTTT.

The chain joins TRBV6-5 to TRBJ2-3; D is perhaps TRBD1 (5 bases). This CDR3 spans 15 amino acids. Per the germline V gene, CDR1 is MNHEY and CDR2 is SVGAGI. V gave up 2 bases and J gave up 3 bases, with 12 bases separating them. CDR3 region: CASSYKGASTDTQYF. The DNA for the CDR3 is TGTGCCAGCAGTTACAAAGGGGCATCGACAGATACGCAGTATTTT.

J is TRBJ1-2 and V is TRBV6-1, with TRBD1 identical over 7 bases. This CDR3 has 16 residues. Germline assignment: CDR1 MNHNS and CDR2 SASEGT. The ends lost 3 bases at V and 8 bases at J; junction bases unmatched: 15. In DNA, the CDR3 is TGTGCCAGCAGTGACCTGGGACAGTTAATCTCCTACGGCTACACCTTC. It encodes CASSDLGQLISYGYTF.

The sample holds a few counts of this clone. The J gene is TRBJ2-2, the V gene TRBV29-1, with D possibly being TRBD2 (5 bases). V lost 6 bases and J 1 base, leaving 6 bases between the germline ends. The germline CDR1 and CDR2 sequences are SQVTM and ANQGSEA. This CDR3 is built from 12 residues. For the CDR3, the DNA is TGCAGCGTCGGGGTGAACACCGGGGAGCTGTTTTTT. Protein product: CSVGVNTGELFF.

This clone was recorded a few times. The chain combines TRBV19 with TRBJ2-1; D is perhaps TRBD1 (6 bases). The CDR3 contains 15 residues. Deletions cut 4 bases from V and 7 bases from J, with 17 bases between. In germline, CDR1 is LNHDA, CDR2 SQIVND (reference sequence). The CDR3 region has the DNA TGTGCCAGTAGTACCCAGGGGCTTTTGAGGAATGAGCAGTTCTTC. This encodes CASSTQGLLRNEQFF.

The chain couples TRBV5-1 to TRBJ2-2; 7 positions agree with TRBD1. The CDR3 extends over 16 amino acids. The germline V gene encodes CDR1 SGHRS and CDR2 YFSETQ. V shed 0 bases and J 4 bases; nucleotides not matched to a gene: 6. The CDR3 DNA reads TGCGCCAGCAGCTTGGGACAGGGCATAGGCACCGGGGAGCTGTTTTTT. It encodes CASSLGQGIGTGELFF.

This clone has just a few counts. The chain couples TRBV5-1 to TRBJ2-3; a possible D gene is TRBD2 (6 bases). This CDR3 has 14 residues. Germline assignment: CDR1 SGHRS and CDR2 YFSETQ. Trimming removed 6 bases at V and 0 bases at J, with 11 bases between. The CDR3 coding sequence is TGCGCCAGCAAGGCGGGGCCGAGCACAGATACGCAGTATTTT. It specifies CASKAGPSTDTQYF.

V and J are TRBV9 and TRBJ2-3, with 9 bases aligning to TRBD2. The CDR3 consists of 20 residues. Germline assignment: CDR1 SGDLS and CDR2 YYNGEE. The V and J ends lost 4 bases and 1 base, in that order; junction bases with no gene match: 19. The CDR3 coding sequence is TGTGCCAGCAGCCGTAGAGGAGTGACTAGCGGTCTAGGAGGCACAGATACGCAGTATTTT. It encodes CASSRRGVTSGLGGTDTQYF.

A single count supports this clone. The chain recombines TRBV19 with TRBJ2-4; TRBD1 aligns across 7 bases. The CDR3 has 14 amino acids. CDR1 LNHDA and CDR2 SQIVND come from the germline V gene (reference sequence). V shed 5 bases, J shed 3 bases, and the junction held 4 bases outside the gene matches. The CDR3 DNA is TGTGCCAGTAGTCCCCACAGGGGCAAAAACATTCAGTACTTC. This encodes CASSPHRGKNIQYF.

This clone has only a few counts. The rearrangement uses TRBV7-9 and TRBJ2-2, with TRBD1 matching over 7 bases. This CDR3 region has 16 residues. From germline, CDR1 is SEHNR and CDR2 FQNEAQ (reference sequence). Germline trimming cut 3 bases from V and 3 bases from J; bases unmatched to any gene: 7. CDR3 nucleotides: TGTGCCAGCAGCTTTAGAGGGGGCGCGGACACCGGGGAGCTGTTTTTT. Amino acids: CASSFRGGADTGELFF.

This sequence joins TRBV5-4 and TRBJ2-1; 14 bases agree with TRBD2. The V gene end was trimmed by 3 bases and the J gene end by 4 bases; junction bases not matched to a gene: 3. Looked up from germline, CDR1 is SGHNT and CDR2 is YYREEE (reference sequence). This CDR3 region has 16 residues. Written as DNA, the CDR3 is TGTGCCAGCAGCTCAGGGACTAGCGGGGGTTACAATGAGCAGTTCTTC. Its protein product is CASSSGTSGGYNEQFF.

The chain joins TRBV10-3 to TRBJ2-5; 8 bases map to TRBD1. Germline assignment: CDR1 ENHRY and CDR2 SYGVKD. The V and J ends lost 5 bases and 0 bases, in that order; junction bases with no gene match: 5. The CDR3 loop spans 15 amino acids. CDR3 amino acids: CAISSNRGDQETQYF. Here the CDR3 DNA reads TGTGCCATCAGTTCGAACAGGGGGGACCAAGAGACCCAGTACTTC.

J is TRBJ1-1 and V is TRBV5-5; D perhaps matches TRBD1 (5 bases). Germline CDR1 reads SGHKS; CDR2 reads YYEKEE (reference sequence). There are 15 residues in the CDR3. V was clipped by 5 bases and J by 11 bases, with 25 bases between them. The CDR3 loop reads CASSFAGQGLEGAFF. The CDR3 nucleotides read TGTGCCAGCAGTTTTGCCGGGCAGGGTTTGGAAGGGGCTTTCTTT.

The chain combines TRBV5-6 with TRBJ1-4; 8 bases map to TRBD1. V lost 2 bases to trimming and J lost 8 bases; unmatched junction nucleotides: 11. The germline V gene encodes CDR1 SGHDT and CDR2 YYEEEE. This CDR3 region has 16 residues. CDR3 nucleotide sequence: TGTGCCAGCAGCTTACAGGTGGCAGGGGGCAGGGAAAAACTGTTTTTT. Amino acid sequence: CASSLQVAGGREKLFF.

This clone was counted a few times. The rearrangement links TRBV2 to TRBJ2-6; D uncertain. Trimming removed 1 base at V and 5 bases at J, with 9 bases between. There are 15 residues in the CDR3. Germline CDR1 is SNHLY and CDR2 is FYNNEI. As DNA, the CDR3 is TGTGCCAGCAGTGAAGGGCCAACCTGGGCCAACGTCCTGACTTTC. Amino acid sequence: CASSEGPTWANVLTF.

This clone was observed a handful of times. The chain recombines TRBV2 with TRBJ2-7; no firm D call. The V end was cut by 7 bases, the J end by 0 bases, with 10 bases between. The CDR3 consists of 13 residues. In germline, CDR1 is SNHLY, CDR2 FYNNEI. This CDR3 reads CASTWAPSYEQYF. The CDR3 nucleotides are TGTGCCAGCACTTGGGCCCCCTCCTACGAGCAGTACTTC. Full variable domain (outside the CDR3, taken from reference TRBV2 and TRBJ2-7): EPEVTQTPSHQVTQMGQEVILRCVPISNHLYFYWYRQILGQKVEFLVSFYNNEISEKSEIFDDQFSVERPDGSNFTLKIRSTKLEDSAMYFCASTWAPSYEQYFGPGTRLTVT.

This clone was recorded only once. V and J are TRBV5-1 and TRBJ1-4; TRBD1 might be the D (5 bases). V lost 4 bases and J 7 bases, leaving 17 bases between the germline ends. Per germline, CDR1 SGHRS and CDR2 YFSETQ. The CDR3 is made up of 15 amino acids. The CDR3 nucleotides are TGCGCCAGCAGCCCGGGCCCAGGGAGGGCTGAAAAACTGTTTTTT. The encoded protein is CASSPGPGRAEKLFF.

This clone showed up just a few times. This sequence joins TRBV19 and TRBJ1-5; TRBD1 agrees at 8 bases. The V segment lost 5 bases and the J segment 7 bases; nucleotides outside the gene matches: 10. This CDR3 spans 15 amino acids. Per the germline V gene, CDR1 is LNHDA and CDR2 is SQIVND (reference sequence). In DNA form, the CDR3 reads TGTGCCAGTAGTCCACAAGACAGGGGTCCACAGCCCCAGCATTTT. This codes for CASSPQDRGPQPQHF.

This clone was recorded a few times. The chain combines TRBV30 with TRBJ1-1; D is ambiguous. Germline CDR1 is GTSNPN and CDR2 is SVGIG (reference sequence). Trimming shortened V by 0 bases and J by 3 bases, and 11 bases separated the two germline ends. The CDR3 loop spans 14 amino acids. The CDR3 DNA follows: TGTGCCTGGAGTGTCGGAGCAGTTTACACTGAAGCTTTCTTT. Its translation is CAWSVGAVYTEAFF. The full variable domain, with the rest looked up from reference TRBV30 and TRBJ1-1, is SQTIHQWPATLVQPVGSPLSLECTVEGTSNPNLYWYRQAAGRGLQLLFYSVGIGQISSEVPQNLSASRPQDRQFILSSKKLLLSDSGFYLCAWSVGAVYTEAFFGQGTRLTVV.

The rearrangement links TRBV7-3 to TRBJ2-7, with TRBD1 matching over 7 bases. Losses at the gene ends were 5 bases for V and 2 bases for J; bases not matched to a gene: 3. This CDR3 spans 13 amino acids. Germline loops: CDR1 SGHTA, CDR2 FQGTGA. The CDR3 DNA sequence: TGTGCCAGCAGCCCGGGACAGCCCTACGAGCAGTACTTC. It is translated as CASSPGQPYEQYF. Supplemented by reference TRBV7-3 and TRBJ2-7, the full variable domain reads GAGVSQTPSNKVTEKGKYVELRCDPISGHTALYWYRQSLGQGPEFLIYFQGTGAADDSGLPNDRFFAVRPEGSVSTLKIQRTERGDSAVYLCASSPGQPYEQYFGPGTRLTVT.

This clone turned up a few times. CDR3 DNA sequence: TGCGCCAGCTCCCGGGACAGAGCTAACACTGAAGCTTTCTTT. It codes for CASSRDRANTEAFF. The chain employs TRBV5-1 and TRBJ1-1, with 7 positions matching TRBD1. V was clipped by 7 bases and J by 2 bases; unmatched bases: 8. The V gene's germline CDR1 is SGHRS and CDR2 YFSETQ. The CDR3 totals 14 residues.